This T cell receptor (beta chain) originates from a study of shared clonotypes between healthy human individuals. Study at large: A couple of women and a few men aged 18 to 49 made up the donors. Study-level findings and limits: Represented diversity (both genetic and exposure-history) was limited by the small number of donors. Of the naive CD4 clonotypes, roughly 5% were shared across several donors.

Naive-designated CD8 cells lacked CD45RO, were positively enriched for CCR7, and omitted terminally differentiated effector memory CD45RA+ cells. Repertoires were generated with immunoSEQ multiplex PCR, while TCRdb's copy carries only in-frame clones and drops some. The sample records around 2,000,000 clones, over 85% being singletons. In germline, CDR1 is MNHEY, CDR2 SMNVEV (reference sequence). The V end lost 5 bases, the J end lost 1 base, and 9 bases lay between the germline ends. The CDR3 is made up of 13 amino acids. For this clone: As yet, its antigen is unknown.

The material sequenced was naive CD8+ T cells sorted from blood. This chain connects TRBV27 to TRBJ2-7, with D possibly matching TRBD2 (5 bases). The sequence came from a man aged 18 to 35 in good health. CDR3 amino acids: CASSKDSSYEQYF. Here the CDR3 DNA reads TGTGCCAGCAGTAAGGACTCGTCCTACGAGCAGTACTTC.